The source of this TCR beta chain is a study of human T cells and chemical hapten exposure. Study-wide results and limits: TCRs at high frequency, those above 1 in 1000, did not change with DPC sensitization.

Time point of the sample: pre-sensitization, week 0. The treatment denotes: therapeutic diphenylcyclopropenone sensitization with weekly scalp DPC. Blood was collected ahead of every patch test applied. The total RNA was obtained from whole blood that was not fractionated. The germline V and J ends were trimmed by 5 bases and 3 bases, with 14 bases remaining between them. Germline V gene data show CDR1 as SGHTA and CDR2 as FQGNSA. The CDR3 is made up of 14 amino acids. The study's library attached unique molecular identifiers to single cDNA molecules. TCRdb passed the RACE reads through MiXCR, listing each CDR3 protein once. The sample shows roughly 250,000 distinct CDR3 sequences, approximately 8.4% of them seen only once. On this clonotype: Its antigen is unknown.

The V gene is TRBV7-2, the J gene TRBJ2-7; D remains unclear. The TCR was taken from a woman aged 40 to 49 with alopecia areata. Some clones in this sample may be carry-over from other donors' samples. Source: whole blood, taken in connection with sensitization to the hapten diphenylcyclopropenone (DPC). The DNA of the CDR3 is TGTGCCAGCAGCCCCCGCCCCGGGCGCTACGAGCAGTACTTC. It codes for CASSPRPGRYEQYF.